A selection of T cell receptor beta chains follows, all from one sample in a study of CD8 T cells in Susac syndrome. TCRdb redid the calling of the immunoSEQ multiplex PCR reads with MiXCR, one entry per CDR3 protein. The profile shows some 450,000 distinct CDR3 sequences, around 83% of them singletons. The specimen was CD8+ T cells from PBMCs. Every receptor here comes from a human donor with multiple sclerosis. The CDR3 runs from the conserved cysteine through the conserved F or W. Each record gives: V gene, D gene, clone size, J gene, CDR3 protein, CDR3 DNA. The D gene is left open where the match is weak. Clone size, where shown, is once, few, many, or a class for clones that have expanded.

V: TRBV7-9
D: TRBD1
size: NA
J: TRBJ2-1
CDR3: CASTQGQGHNEQFF
DNA: TGTGCCAGCACCCAAGGACAGGGACACAATGAGCAGTTCTTC

V: TRBV2
D: TRBD1
size: NA
J: TRBJ2-5
CDR3: CASSEGTGVQETQYF
DNA: TGTGCCAGCAGTGAAGGGACAGGGGTCCAAGAGACCCAGTACTTC

V: TRBV4-1
D: NA
size: NA
J: TRBJ2-1
CDR3: CASSQDQVYVYNEQFF
DNA: TGCGCCAGCAGCCAAGATCAAGTTTACGTCTACAATGAGCAGTTCTTC

V: TRBV11-2
D: NA
size: once
J: TRBJ2-5
CDR3: CASSHGQGGQITETQYF
DNA: TGTGCCAGCAGCCACGGACAGGGAGGGCAAATAACGGAGACCCAGTACTTC

V: TRBV7-9
D: NA
size: NA
J: TRBJ2-7
CDR3: CASSYFGAYEQYF
DNA: TGTGCCAGCAGCTATTTCGGAGCCTACGAGCAGTACTTC

V: TRBV7-2
D: NA
size: NA
J: TRBJ2-3
CDR3: CASSLPLGADTQYF
DNA: TGTGCCAGCAGCTTACCACTGGGGGCAGATACGCAGTATTTT

V: TRBV3-1
D: NA
size: NA
J: TRBJ2-3
CDR3: CASSQERGSPSSTDTQYF
DNA: TGTGCCAGCAGCCAAGAACGGGGCAGCCCATCTAGCACAGATACGCAGTATTTT

V: TRBV30
D: NA
size: NA
J: TRBJ2-7
CDR3: CAWTSGGPPYEQYF
DNA: TGTGCCTGGACCTCGGGCGGACCTCCCTACGAGCAGTACTTC

V: TRBV28
D: TRBD2
size: NA
J: TRBJ2-5
CDR3: CASSLLATSAQETQYF
DNA: TGTGCCAGCAGTTTATTAGCGACTAGCGCACAAGAGACCCAGTACTTC

V: TRBV5-1
D: NA
size: NA
J: TRBJ2-5
CDR3: CASSSELGLQETQYF
DNA: TGCGCCAGCAGCTCTGAACTGGGATTACAAGAGACCCAGTACTTC

V: TRBV13
D: TRBD1
size: few
J: TRBJ1-2
CDR3: CASSSGTGEGYTF
DNA: TGTGCCAGCAGCTCCGGAACAGGGGAAGGCTACACCTTC

V: TRBV20-1
D: NA
size: NA
J: TRBJ1-2
CDR3: CSARGQADYGYTF
DNA: TGCAGTGCTAGGGGCCAGGCTGACTATGGCTACACCTTC

V: TRBV30
D: TRBD1
size: NA
J: TRBJ1-2
CDR3: CAWSGQGLAYSYGYTF
DNA: TGTGCCTGGAGTGGACAGGGTCTTGCCTACTCTTATGGCTACACCTTC

V: TRBV29-1
D: TRBD2
size: once
J: TRBJ2-7
CDR3: CSVESSGGTSYEQYF
DNA: TGCAGCGTTGAATCTAGCGGAGGAACCTCTTACGAGCAGTACTTC

V: TRBV28
D: NA
size: NA
J: TRBJ2-7
CDR3: CAHPPNGSYEQYF
DNA: TGTGCCCACCCCCCTAACGGCTCCTACGAGCAGTACTTC

V: TRBV4-1
D: NA
size: NA
J: TRBJ1-1
CDR3: CASSQDLQTNTEAFF
DNA: TGCGCCAGCAGCCAAGATTTACAGACGAACACTGAAGCTTTCTTT

V: TRBV27
D: NA
size: NA
J: TRBJ1-6
CDR3: CASSVGGGSPLHF
DNA: TGTGCCAGCAGTGTCGGGGGGGGTTCACCCCTCCACTTT

V: TRBV5-4
D: NA
size: NA
J: TRBJ2-7
CDR3: CASSRDPGDEQYF
DNA: TGTGCCAGCAGTCGTGACCCTGGGGACGAGCAGTACTTC

V: TRBV12-3/TRBV12-4
D: NA
size: NA
J: TRBJ2-5
CDR3: CASSPAGVRSIETQYF
DNA: TGTGCCAGCAGTCCCGCAGGTGTTCGCTCGATCGAGACCCAGTACTTC

V: TRBV11-2
D: NA
size: once
J: TRBJ2-4
CDR3: CASSPPGWNIQYF
DNA: TGTGCCAGCAGCCCCCCTGGGTGGAACATTCAGTACTTC

V: TRBV27
D: NA
size: NA
J: TRBJ2-1
CDR3: CATRGIGGNEQFF
DNA: TGTGCCACCCGAGGGATCGGTGGCAATGAGCAGTTCTTC

V: TRBV27
D: NA
size: NA
J: TRBJ2-7
CDR3: CASSQRQKLYEQYF
DNA: TGTGCCAGCAGTCAACGACAGAAACTGTACGAGCAGTACTTC

V: TRBV5-1
D: NA
size: NA
J: TRBJ2-3
CDR3: CASSLIWTSTDTQYF
DNA: TGCGCCAGCAGCTTGATCTGGACTAGCACAGATACGCAGTATTTT

V: TRBV6-6
D: TRBD2
size: NA
J: TRBJ2-1
CDR3: CASSYAAGENDEQFF
DNA: TGTGCCAGCAGTTACGCAGCGGGGGAAAACGATGAGCAGTTCTTC

V: TRBV5-1
D: TRBD1
size: NA
J: TRBJ2-3
CDR3: CASSGQGALGDTQYF
DNA: TGCGCCAGCAGCGGACAGGGGGCGCTTGGAGATACGCAGTATTTT

V: TRBV6-5
D: NA
size: NA
J: TRBJ2-1
CDR3: CASSYSIWAETDNEQFF
DNA: TGTGCCAGCAGTTACTCAATCTGGGCGGAGACCGACAATGAGCAGTTCTTC

V: TRBV20-1
D: NA
size: NA
J: TRBJ2-7
CDR3: CSARGERLLSYEQYF
DNA: TGCAGTGCTAGAGGCGAAAGGCTACTCTCCTACGAGCAGTACTTC

V: TRBV7-2
D: TRBD1
size: NA
J: TRBJ1-1
CDR3: CASSDGQDLEMGDTEAFF
DNA: TGTGCCAGCAGCGACGGACAGGACCTAGAAATGGGGGACACTGAAGCTTTCTTT

V: TRBV25-1
D: TRBD2
size: NA
J: TRBJ2-2
CDR3: CASSEGGRDTGELFF
DNA: TGTGCCAGCAGTGAGGGCGGGAGAGATACCGGGGAGCTTTTTTTT

V: TRBV27
D: TRBD2
size: NA
J: TRBJ2-1
CDR3: CASSLRAGAFNEQFF
DNA: TGTGCCAGCAGTTTAAGAGCGGGAGCTTTCAATGAGCAGTTCTTC

V: TRBV25-1
D: NA
size: NA
J: TRBJ2-7
CDR3: CASSDLGHLDEQYF
DNA: TGTGCCAGCAGTGACTTGGGACACCTAGACGAGCAGTACTTC

V: TRBV25-1
D: NA
size: NA
J: TRBJ1-1
CDR3: CASSESGLNTEAFF
DNA: TGTGCCAGCAGTGAATCTGGCTTGAACACTGAAGCTTTCTTT

V: TRBV20-1
D: TRBD2
size: NA
J: TRBJ2-1
CDR3: CSARDRLAGAYNEQFF
DNA: TGCAGTGCTAGAGATCGGCTAGCGGGGGCCTACAATGAGCAGTTCTTC

V: TRBV20-1
D: NA
size: NA
J: TRBJ1-1
CDR3: CSGRIRENTEAFF
DNA: TGCAGTGGGAGGATCCGGGAAAACACTGAAGCTTTCTTT

V: TRBV6-1
D: TRBD1
size: few
J: TRBJ1-5
CDR3: CASQGQVNQPQHF
DNA: TGTGCCAGCCAGGGACAGGTCAATCAGCCCCAGCATTTT

V: TRBV2
D: NA
size: NA
J: TRBJ2-5
CDR3: CASPDEGTGETQYF
DNA: TGTGCCAGCCCCGATGAGGGAACGGGGGAGACCCAGTACTTC

V: TRBV2
D: NA
size: NA
J: TRBJ1-1
CDR3: CASIRQINTEAFF
DNA: TGTGCCAGCATTCGACAGATTAACACTGAAGCTTTCTTT

V: TRBV30
D: TRBD1
size: NA
J: TRBJ2-7
CDR3: CAWGQVSYEQYF
DNA: TGTGCCTGGGGACAGGTCTCCTACGAGCAGTACTTC

V: TRBV2
D: NA
size: NA
J: TRBJ1-5
CDR3: CASSWTANQPQHF
DNA: TGTGCCAGCAGTTGGACAGCAAATCAGCCCCAGCATTTT

V: TRBV27
D: NA
size: NA
J: TRBJ1-2
CDR3: CASSLGVAYGYTF
DNA: TGTGCCAGCAGTTTGGGGGTAGCCTATGGCTACACCTTC

V: TRBV28
D: NA
size: NA
J: TRBJ2-2
CDR3: CATLFPGTEKLSNTGELFF
DNA: TGTGCCACCCTCTTCCCCGGGACGGAAAAACTTTCGAACACCGGGGAGCTGTTTTTT

V: TRBV23-1
D: NA
size: NA
J: TRBJ1-1
CDR3: CASSQSNRQTFEAFF
DNA: TGCGCCAGCAGTCAATCGAACCGACAAACGTTTGAAGCTTTCTTT

V: TRBV6-1
D: NA
size: NA
J: TRBJ2-5
CDR3: CASSQGLRAQYF
DNA: TGTGCCAGCAGTCAGGGGTTGAGGGCCCAGTACTTC

V: TRBV27
D: NA
size: NA
J: TRBJ1-1
CDR3: CASSPGTMNTEAFF
DNA: TGTGCCAGCAGTCCCGGGACGATGAACACTGAAGCTTTCTTT

V: TRBV6-5
D: NA
size: NA
J: TRBJ2-1
CDR3: CASSFHRYNEQFF
DNA: TGTGCCAGCAGTTTTCACAGATACAATGAGCAGTTCTTC

V: TRBV6-1
D: NA
size: NA
J: TRBJ2-3
CDR3: CASSEDGEADTQYF
DNA: TGTGCCAGCAGTGAAGATGGGGAAGCAGATACGCAGTATTTT

V: TRBV19
D: NA
size: NA
J: TRBJ1-1
CDR3: CASSRDDGLITEAFF
DNA: TGTGCCAGTAGTAGGGACGACGGGTTGATCACTGAAGCTTTCTTT

V: TRBV7-9
D: NA
size: NA
J: TRBJ2-7
CDR3: CASCGQVSYEQYF
DNA: TGTGCCAGCTGCGGACAAGTTTCCTACGAGCAGTACTTC

V: TRBV6-1
D: NA
size: few
J: TRBJ1-4
CDR3: CASSWDGSDEKLFF
DNA: TGTGCCAGCAGTTGGGACGGATCAGATGAAAAACTGTTTTTT

V: TRBV5-1
D: TRBD1
size: few
J: TRBJ1-2
CDR3: CASSMTGDIYGYTF
DNA: TGCGCCAGCAGCATGACAGGGGACATCTATGGCTACACCTTC

V: TRBV5-6
D: NA
size: NA
J: TRBJ2-6
CDR3: CASSLDWADTGANVLTF
DNA: TGTGCCAGCAGCTTGGACTGGGCCGATACGGGGGCCAACGTCCTGACTTTC

V: TRBV5-1
D: NA
size: NA
J: TRBJ1-2
CDR3: CASSLGPPDGYGYTF
DNA: TGCGCCAGCAGCTTGGGGCCACCCGATGGCTATGGCTACACCTTC

V: TRBV12-3/TRBV12-4
D: NA
size: NA
J: TRBJ1-5
CDR3: CASSWGSNQPQHF
DNA: TGTGCCAGCAGTTGGGGTAGCAATCAGCCCCAGCATTTT

V: TRBV27
D: TRBD2
size: NA
J: TRBJ2-1
CDR3: CASSLGTSGTDEQFF
DNA: TGTGCCAGCAGTTTAGGGACTAGCGGGACCGATGAGCAGTTCTTC

V: TRBV6-5
D: NA
size: NA
J: TRBJ2-3
CDR3: CASAALGSTDTQYF
DNA: TGTGCCAGCGCCGCCCTTGGTAGCACAGATACGCAGTATTTT

V: TRBV29-1
D: NA
size: NA
J: TRBJ2-7
CDR3: CSVEGGTFYEQYF
DNA: TGCAGCGTTGAGGGCGGGACCTTCTACGAGCAGTACTTC

V: TRBV28
D: NA
size: NA
J: TRBJ2-7
CDR3: CATTWGLGVYEQYF
DNA: TGTGCCACCACTTGGGGGCTAGGTGTCTACGAGCAGTACTTC

V: TRBV7-8
D: NA
size: once
J: TRBJ2-2
CDR3: CASTQGRPNTGELFF
DNA: TGTGCCAGCACCCAAGGCAGGCCGAACACCGGGGAGCTGTTTTTT

V: TRBV4-1
D: NA
size: few
J: TRBJ1-1
CDR3: CASSQGRADYTEAFF
DNA: TGCGCCAGCAGCCAAGGCCGGGCGGATTACACTGAAGCTTTCTTT

V: TRBV7-9
D: NA
size: NA
J: TRBJ2-3
CDR3: CASSLEWEDPTDTQYF
DNA: TGTGCCAGCAGCTTAGAATGGGAGGACCCAACAGATACGCAGTATTTT